Included here is one T cell receptor (beta chain) sequence, with context. The sample comes from a study of T cell changes during pregnancy in multiple sclerosis. Generated by immunoSEQ multiplex PCR, the TCRdb table keeps only in-frame clones and is missing some. In the table there are tens of thousands of clones, roughly nine tenths of which are singletons. The CDR3 runs 14 residues. V shed 0 bases and J shed 6 bases, with 10 bases lying between them. Germline-derived CDR1 and CDR2 are SGHRS and YFSETQ. This sample comprised CD4+ T cells from peripheral blood mononuclear cells, obtained in the first trimester of pregnancy. This TCR came from a female donor with multiple sclerosis, enrolled in a pregnancy study. The chain joins TRBV5-1 to TRBJ2-1; a weak D match, TRBD2 (5 bases). The CDR3: CASSLGWAGNEQFF. The CDR3 DNA reads as TGCGCCAGCAGCTTGGGGTGGGCGGGCAATGAGCAGTTCTTC.